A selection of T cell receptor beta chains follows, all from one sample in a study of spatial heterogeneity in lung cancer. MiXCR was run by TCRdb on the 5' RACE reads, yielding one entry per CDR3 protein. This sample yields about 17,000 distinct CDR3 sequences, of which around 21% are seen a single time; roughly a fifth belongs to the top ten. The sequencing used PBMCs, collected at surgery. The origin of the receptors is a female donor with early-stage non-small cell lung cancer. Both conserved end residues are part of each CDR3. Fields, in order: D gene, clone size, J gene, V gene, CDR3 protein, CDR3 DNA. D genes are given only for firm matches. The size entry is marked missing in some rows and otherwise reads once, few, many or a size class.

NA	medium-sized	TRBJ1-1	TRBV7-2	CASSPRWGQGAEAFF	TGTGCCAGCAGCCCGAGATGGGGGCAGGGTGCTGAAGCTTTCTTT
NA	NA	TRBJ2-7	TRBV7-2	CASSLESPGTQEAQYF	TGTGCCAGCAGCTTAGAGTCCCCGGGCACACAGGAAGCGCAGTACTTC
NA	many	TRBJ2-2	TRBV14	CASSQHGNTGELFF	TGTGCCAGCAGCCAGCACGGGAACACCGGGGAGCTGTTTTTT
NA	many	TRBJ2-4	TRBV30	CAWSVGRGGQYF	TGTGCCTGGAGTGTAGGCAGGGGGGGTCAGTACTTC
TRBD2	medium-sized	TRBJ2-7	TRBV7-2	CASSRTSGTYEQYF	TGTGCCAGCAGCCGGACTAGCGGGACCTACGAGCAGTACTTC
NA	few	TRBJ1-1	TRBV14	CASSQDHNTEAFF	TGTGCCAGCAGCCAAGATCACAACACTGAAGCTTTCTTT
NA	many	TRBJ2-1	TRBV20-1	CSAQMGRNEQFF	TGCAGTGCCCAGATGGGGCGCAATGAGCAGTTCTTC
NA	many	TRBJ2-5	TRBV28	CASSSGPGKQETQYF	TGTGCCAGCAGTTCAGGTCCGGGTAAACAAGAGACCCAGTACTTC
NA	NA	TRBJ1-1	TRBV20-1	CRGKGPMNTEAFF	TGCAGAGGCAAAGGACCGATGAACACTGAAGCTTTCTTT
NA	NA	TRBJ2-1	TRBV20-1	CSANRDSYNEQFF	TGCAGTGCAAATCGAGACTCCTACAATGAGCAGTTCTTC
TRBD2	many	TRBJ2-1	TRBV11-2	CASSFSSGRGSYNEQFF	TGTGCCAGCAGCTTTTCTAGCGGGAGGGGCTCCTACAATGAGCAGTTCTTC
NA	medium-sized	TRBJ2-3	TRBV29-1	CSVDWGALNTQYF	TGCAGCGTTGACTGGGGGGCTCTGAATACGCAGTATTTT
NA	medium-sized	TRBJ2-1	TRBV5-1	CASSLGAVSYNEQFF	TGCGCCAGCAGCTTGGGGGCGGTCTCCTACAATGAGCAGTTCTTC
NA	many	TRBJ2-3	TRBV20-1	CSAGAGAGTDTQYF	TGCAGTGCTGGCGCAGGGGCCGGCACAGATACGCAGTATTTT
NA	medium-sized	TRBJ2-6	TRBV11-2	CASSLDRVPSSSGANVLTF	TGTGCCAGCAGCTTAGACAGGGTGCCCTCTAGTTCCGGGGCCAACGTCCTGACTTTC
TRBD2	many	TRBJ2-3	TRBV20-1	CSVRTSGTHTQYF	TGCAGTGTTCGGACTAGCGGGACCCATACGCAGTATTTT
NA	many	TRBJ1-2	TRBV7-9	CASSFSQYGYTF	TGTGCCAGCAGCTTCTCGCAGTATGGCTACACCTTC
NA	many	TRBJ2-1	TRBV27	CASSFGLPVAGEQFF	TGTGCCAGCAGTTTTGGACTCCCAGTGGCGGGTGAGCAGTTCTTC
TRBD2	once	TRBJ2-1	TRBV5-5	CASSFRLATGNEQFF	TGTGCCAGCAGCTTTAGACTAGCGACTGGAAATGAGCAGTTCTTC
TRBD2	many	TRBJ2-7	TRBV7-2	CASSLGGGSGSHEQYF	TGTGCCAGCAGCTTAGGGGGGGGTAGCGGGAGCCACGAGCAGTACTTC
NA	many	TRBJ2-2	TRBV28	CASSFAGETGELFF	TGTGCCAGCAGTTTCGCAGGGGAGACCGGGGAGCTGTTTTTT
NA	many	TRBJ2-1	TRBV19	CASSIVPPTSRSSYNEQFF	TGTGCCAGTAGTATAGTTCCCCCCACTAGCCGGAGCTCCTACAATGAGCAGTTCTTC
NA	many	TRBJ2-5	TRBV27	CASSPLSPGQETQYF	TGTGCCAGCAGCCCCCTCAGTCCGGGACAAGAGACCCAGTACTTC
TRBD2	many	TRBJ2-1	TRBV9	CASSPRGLAGELSYNEQFF	TGTGCCAGCAGCCCCAGGGGACTAGCGGGAGAGCTCTCCTACAATGAGCAGTTCTTC
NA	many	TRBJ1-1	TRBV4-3	CASSQDRASTEAFF	TGCGCCAGCAGCCAAGATCGGGCCAGCACTGAAGCTTTCTTT
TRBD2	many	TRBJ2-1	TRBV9	CASSTSGTSGRQTYNEQFF	TGTGCCAGCAGCACTTCCGGGACTAGCGGGAGACAAACCTACAATGAGCAGTTCTTC
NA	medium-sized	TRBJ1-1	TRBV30	CAGLPQGYSEAFF	TGTGCCGGCCTACCACAGGGCTACTCTGAAGCTTTCTTT
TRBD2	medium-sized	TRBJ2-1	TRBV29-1	CSVASGSSYNEQFF	TGCAGCGTAGCGAGCGGGAGTTCCTACAATGAGCAGTTCTTC
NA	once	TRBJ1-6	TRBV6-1	CASIAAPGAYNSPLHF	TGTGCCAGCATCGCCGCCCCAGGGGCTTATAATTCACCCCTCCACTTT
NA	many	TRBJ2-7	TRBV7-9	CASSPLGGSSYEQYF	TGTGCCAGCAGCCCCCTTGGGGGGAGTTCCTACGAGCAGTACTTC
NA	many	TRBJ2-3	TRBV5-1	CASSPAFGDTQYF	TGCGCCAGCAGCCCAGCGTTTGGAGATACGCAGTATTTT
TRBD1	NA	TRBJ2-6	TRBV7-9	CASSPGQAILDVLTF	TGTGCCAGCAGCCCTGGACAGGCTATATTGGACGTCCTGACTTTC
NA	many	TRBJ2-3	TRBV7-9	CASSRTESDTQYF	TGTGCCAGCAGCCGGACGGAATCCGATACGCAGTATTTT
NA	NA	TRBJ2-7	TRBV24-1	CATSDEADSYEQYF	TGTGCCACCAGTGATGAGGCAGACAGCTACGAGCAGTACTTC
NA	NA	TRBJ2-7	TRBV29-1	CSVEKAETGSTYEQYF	TGCAGCGTTGAAAAAGCGGAGACAGGTTCTACCTACGAGCAGTACTTC
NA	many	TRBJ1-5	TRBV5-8	CASSLALLTPSNQPQHF	TGTGCCAGCAGCTTGGCCCTCCTTACACCGAGCAATCAGCCCCAGCATTTT
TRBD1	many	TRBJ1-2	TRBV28	CASSLWAAGGAYGYTF	TGTGCCAGCAGTTTATGGGCCGCAGGGGGCGCCTATGGCTACACCTTC
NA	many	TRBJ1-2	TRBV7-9	CASGSQGNYGYTF	TGTGCCAGCGGGTCCCAGGGTAACTATGGCTACACCTTC
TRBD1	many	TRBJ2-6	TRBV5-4	CATRTGGIRWANVLTF	TGTGCAACCAGGACAGGGGGGATTCGCTGGGCCAACGTCCTGACTTTC
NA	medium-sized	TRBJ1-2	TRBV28	CASSYPPPGNYGYTF	TGTGCCAGCAGTTATCCTCCGCCGGGGAACTATGGCTACACCTTC